The next 14 T cell receptor beta chains were all read from a single sample in a study of blood T cells in healthy people across ages. A second PCR of roughly 7 to 11 cycles used a sample-barcoded 5' primer and a J-beta primer mix. TCRdb redid the calling of the 5' RACE reads with MiXCR, one entry per CDR3 protein. This sample carries more than 1,000,000 distinct CDR3 sequences, around 27% of them seen once, and the ten largest clones take approximately 0.75%. These data were also reused for a study on T cells of mothers and their children.

The sequencing sample was made of blood. Source of these receptors: a girl aged 2 to 9 in good health.

The J gene is TRBJ2-4, the V gene TRBV19; D may be TRBD1 (5 bases). The CDR3 consists of 17 residues. Germline CDR1 and CDR2: LNHDA and SQIVND (reference sequence). Trimming took 0 bases from V and 6 from J, leaving 18 bases between them. CDR3 coding DNA: TGTGCCAGTAGTATAGATCAGGGAAACCCTCCCCGAAACATTCAGTACTTC. Its protein product is CASSIDQGNPPRNIQYF.

The V call is TRBV28, the J call TRBJ2-7; TRBD2 matches 7 bases. V trimming: 5 bases; J trimming: 3 bases; junction bases outside the gene matches: 10. CDR1 is MDHEN, CDR2 SYDVKM, per germline. CDR3 length: 15 amino acids. Here the CDR3 DNA reads TGTGCCAGCAGTCTGGGGAGGGACTACCGCTACGAGCAGTACTTC. Its translation: CASSLGRDYRYEQYF.

This chain uses TRBV29-1 with TRBJ2-5; TRBD2 might be the D (6 bases). The DNA end is a closer match to TRBJ2-7, so the J assignment may be wrong. The CDR3 has 13 residues. Per germline, CDR1 SQVTM and CDR2 ANQGSEA. In DNA, the CDR3 is TGCAGCGTCGGGACTCCTCTCTCCTACGAGCAGTACTTC. It translates to CSVGTPLSYEQYF.

This clonotype was counted only a few times. The chain employs TRBV12-3 or TRBV12-4 and TRBJ2-5, with D perhaps TRBD1 (6 bases). This CDR3 contains 15 residues. V was clipped by 3 bases and J by 3 bases, with 14 bases between them. CDR3 protein: CASSLTGPPKETQYF. The CDR3 coding sequence is TGTGCCAGCAGTTTGACAGGTCCCCCCAAAGAGACCCAGTACTTC.

The chain combines TRBV7-9 with TRBJ1-4; D is uncertain. The V and J ends lost 2 bases and 6 bases respectively, with 7 bases between them. CDR1 SEHNR and CDR2 FQNEAQ come from the germline V gene (reference sequence). CDR3 length: 13 residues. CDR3 nucleotides: TGTGCCAGCAGCTTACGGCCAGATGAAAAACTGTTTTTT. It specifies CASSLRPDEKLFF.

The gene calls are TRBV5-6 and TRBJ2-7; TRBD2 matches 8 bases. The germline CDR1 and CDR2 sequences are SGHDT and YYEEEE. The CDR3 has 15 amino acids. Germline trimming cut 6 bases from V and 4 bases from J; bases unmatched to any gene: 12. Here the CDR3 DNA reads TGTGCCAGCACTCAGATGGCGGGGGGCGATTACGAGCAGTACTTC. Amino acids: CASTQMAGGDYEQYF.

This clonotype has more than one count but fewer than ten. The V gene is TRBV12-3 or TRBV12-4, the J gene TRBJ2-7, with TRBD2 matching over 12 bases. J was trimmed by 0 bases and V by 8 bases; bases with no gene match: 8. The CDR3 is 16 residues long. The CDR3 region has the DNA TGTGCCAGCGAACCCGGGGGACTAGCGGGCTCCTACGAGCAGTACTTC. Translation: CASEPGGLAGSYEQYF.

The J gene is TRBJ1-4, the V gene TRBV24-1, with 9 nucleotides matching TRBD1. Germline-derived CDR1 and CDR2 are KGHDR and SFDVKD. The CDR3 consists of 14 residues. The V gene end was trimmed by 3 bases and the J gene end by 8 bases; junction bases not matched to a gene: 3. The CDR3 region is CATSDTGTGEKLFF. The CDR3 region has the DNA TGTGCCACCAGTGATACCGGGACAGGGGAAAAACTGTTTTTT.

V is TRBV28 and J is TRBJ2-1, with D perhaps matching TRBD2 (5 bases). Per the germline V gene, CDR1 is MDHEN and CDR2 is SYDVKM. Trimming stripped 2 bases from V and 0 bases from J, with 11 bases between. CDR3 size: 16 residues. The CDR3 DNA reads as TGTGCCAGCAGTTTAGATAGCGTGAGCTCCTACAATGAGCAGTTCTTC. Translating gives CASSLDSVSSYNEQFF.

This clonotype was seen a few times. J is TRBJ2-2 and V is TRBV7-9; 7 bases agree with TRBD2. With V trimmed by 0 bases and J by 1 base, 5 bases remained unmatched. The CDR3 spans 17 residues. Germline V gene lookup returns CDR1 SEHNR and CDR2 FQNEAQ (reference sequence). CDR3 bases: TGTGCCAGCAGCTTAGCACCTAGCGGACTGAACACCGGGGAGCTGTTTTTT. Its translation: CASSLAPSGLNTGELFF.

This clonotype has only a few counts. The chain carries TRBV7-9 and TRBJ2-5; TRBD1 matches at 7 bases. The CDR3 covers 14 residues. Germline V CDR1 and CDR2: SEHNR, FQNEAQ (reference sequence). Trimming removed 4 bases from V and 5 bases from J; junction bases left unmatched: 7. The CDR3: CASSYTGARETQYF. The CDR3 bases are TGTGCCAGCAGCTACACAGGGGCGCGGGAGACCCAGTACTTC.

The gene calls are TRBV7-6 and TRBJ1-4, with D tentatively TRBD1 (5 bases). V lost 5 bases, J lost 1 base, and 14 bases lay in between. This CDR3 has 16 residues. From germline, CDR1 is SGHVS and CDR2 FNYEAQ. The CDR3 nucleotides are TGTGCCAGCAGCCCTGGTTGGGGGGAAACTAATGAAAAACTGTTTTTT. Its translation is CASSPGWGETNEKLFF.

The chain carries TRBV7-3 and TRBJ2-1, with D perhaps matching TRBD2 (5 bases). The V end lost 2 bases, the J end lost 5 bases, and 13 bases lay between the germline ends. This CDR3 is built from 15 residues. Germline lookup yields CDR1 SGHTA and CDR2 FQGTGA. CDR3: CASSLGLLINNEQFF. As DNA, the CDR3 is TGTGCCAGCAGCTTAGGACTCCTTATAAACAATGAGCAGTTCTTC.

This clonotype was observed a handful of times. V gene TRBV7-2 combines with J gene TRBJ1-1; no clear D. Trimming took 5 bases from V and 1 from J, leaving 11 bases between them. This CDR3 region has 14 residues. Germline V gene data show CDR1 as SGHTA and CDR2 as FQGNSA. CDR3 nucleotide sequence: TGTGCCAGCAGCGTGGACCAAGCGAACACTGAAGCTTTCTTT. It specifies CASSVDQANTEAFF.